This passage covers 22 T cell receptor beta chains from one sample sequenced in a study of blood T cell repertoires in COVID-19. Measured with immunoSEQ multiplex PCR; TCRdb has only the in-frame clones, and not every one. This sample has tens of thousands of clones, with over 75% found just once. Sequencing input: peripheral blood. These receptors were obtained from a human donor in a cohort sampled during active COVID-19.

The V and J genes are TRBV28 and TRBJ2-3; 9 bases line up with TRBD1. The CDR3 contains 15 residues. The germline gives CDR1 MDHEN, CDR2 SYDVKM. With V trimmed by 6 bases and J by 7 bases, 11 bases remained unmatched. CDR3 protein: CASSFSQGAQNTQYF. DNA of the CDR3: TGTGCCAGCAGCTTCTCACAGGGGGCGCAAAATACGCAGTATTTT.

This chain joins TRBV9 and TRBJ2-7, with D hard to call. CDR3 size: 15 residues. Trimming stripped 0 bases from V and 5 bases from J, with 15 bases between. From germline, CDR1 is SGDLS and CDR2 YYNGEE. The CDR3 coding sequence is TGTGCCAGCAGCGTAGGTGGCCAAAATTCCCACGAGCAGTACTTC. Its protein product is CASSVGGQNSHEQYF.

CDR3 residues: CASSLGAGVNYGYTF. In DNA, the CDR3 is TGTGCCAGCAGCTTAGGGGCCGGGGTAAACTATGGCTACACCTTC. This chain links TRBV7-2 with TRBJ1-2; no definite D call. The CDR3 spans 15 residues. Germline V CDR1 and CDR2: SGHTA, FQGNSA. V was trimmed by 1 base and J by 2 bases, leaving 11 bases between them.

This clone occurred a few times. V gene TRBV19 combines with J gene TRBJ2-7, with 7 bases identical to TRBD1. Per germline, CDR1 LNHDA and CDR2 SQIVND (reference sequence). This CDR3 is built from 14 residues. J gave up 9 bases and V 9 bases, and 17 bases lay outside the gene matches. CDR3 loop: CASASRDSYRRQYF. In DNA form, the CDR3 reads TGTGCCAGCGCCTCTCGGGACAGCTATAGGCGGCAGTACTTC.

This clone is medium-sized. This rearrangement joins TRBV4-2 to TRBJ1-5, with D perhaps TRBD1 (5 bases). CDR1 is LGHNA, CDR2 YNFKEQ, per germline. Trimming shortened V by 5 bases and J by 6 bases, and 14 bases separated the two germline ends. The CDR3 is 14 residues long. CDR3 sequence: CASSAGIQGQPQHF. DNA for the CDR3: TGTGCCAGCAGCGCAGGGATCCAAGGTCAGCCCCAGCATTTT.

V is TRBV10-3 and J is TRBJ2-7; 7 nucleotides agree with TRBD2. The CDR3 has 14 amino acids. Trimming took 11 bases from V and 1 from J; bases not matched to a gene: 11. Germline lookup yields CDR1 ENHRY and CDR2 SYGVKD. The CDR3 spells CASRPSGASYEQYF. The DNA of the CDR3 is TGTGCCTCGAGGCCCAGCGGGGCTTCCTACGAGCAGTACTTC.

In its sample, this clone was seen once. CDR3 nucleotide sequence: TGTGCCAGCAGCCCCGGTTACGAGCAGTACTTC. As protein: CASSPGYEQYF. The gene calls are TRBV3-1 (or the pseudogene TRBV3-2) and TRBJ2-7; D gene unclear. V lost 4 bases, J lost 4 bases, and 5 bases lay in between. The CDR3 extends over 11 amino acids. Germline CDR1 is LGHDT and CDR2 is YNNKEL (reference sequence).

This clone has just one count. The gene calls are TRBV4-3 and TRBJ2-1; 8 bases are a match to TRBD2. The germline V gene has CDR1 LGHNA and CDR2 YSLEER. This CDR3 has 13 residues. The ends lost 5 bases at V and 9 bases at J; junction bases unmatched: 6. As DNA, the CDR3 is TGCGCCAGCAGCAAGACTAGCGTCGGTGAGCAGTTCTTC. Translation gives CASSKTSVGEQFF.

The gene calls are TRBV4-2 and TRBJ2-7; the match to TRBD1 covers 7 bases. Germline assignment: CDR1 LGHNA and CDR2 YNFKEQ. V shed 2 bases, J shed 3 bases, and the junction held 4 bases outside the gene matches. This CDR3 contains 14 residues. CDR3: CASSQNRDSYEQYF. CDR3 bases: TGTGCCAGCAGCCAAAACCGGGACAGCTACGAGCAGTACTTC.

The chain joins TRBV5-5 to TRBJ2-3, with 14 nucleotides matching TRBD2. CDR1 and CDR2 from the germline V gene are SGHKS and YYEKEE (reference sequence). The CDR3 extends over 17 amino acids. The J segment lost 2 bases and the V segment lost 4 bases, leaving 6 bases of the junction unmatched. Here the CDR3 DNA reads TGTGCCAGCAGCCCCGGACTAGCGGGAGGACTCACAGATACGCAGTATTTT. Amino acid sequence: CASSPGLAGGLTDTQYF.

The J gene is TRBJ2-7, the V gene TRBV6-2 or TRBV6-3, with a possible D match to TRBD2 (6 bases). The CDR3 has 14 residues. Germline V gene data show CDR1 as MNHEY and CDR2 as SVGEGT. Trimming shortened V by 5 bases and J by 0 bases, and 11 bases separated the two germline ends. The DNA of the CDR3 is TGTGCCAGCAGTCCAGGGAGGAGCTCCTACGAGCAGTACTTC. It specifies CASSPGRSSYEQYF.

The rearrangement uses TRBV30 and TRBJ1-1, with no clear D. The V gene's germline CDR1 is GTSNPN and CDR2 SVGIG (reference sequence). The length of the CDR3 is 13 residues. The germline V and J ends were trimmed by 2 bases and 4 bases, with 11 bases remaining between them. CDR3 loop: CAWSIGSLTEAFF. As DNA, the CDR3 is TGTGCCTGGAGTATAGGGAGTCTCACTGAAGCTTTCTTT.

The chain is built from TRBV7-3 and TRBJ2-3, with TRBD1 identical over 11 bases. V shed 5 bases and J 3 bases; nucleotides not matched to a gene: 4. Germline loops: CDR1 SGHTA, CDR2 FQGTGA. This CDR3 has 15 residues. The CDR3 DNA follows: TGTGCCAGCAGCAAGGACAGGGGGCTTACAGATACGCAGTATTTT. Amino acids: CASSKDRGLTDTQYF.

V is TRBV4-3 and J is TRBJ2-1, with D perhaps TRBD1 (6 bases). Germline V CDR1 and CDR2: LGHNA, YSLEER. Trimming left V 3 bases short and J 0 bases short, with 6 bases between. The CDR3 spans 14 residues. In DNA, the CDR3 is TGCGCCAGCAGCCAGGGGGCCTCCTACAATGAGCAGTTCTTC. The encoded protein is CASSQGASYNEQFF.

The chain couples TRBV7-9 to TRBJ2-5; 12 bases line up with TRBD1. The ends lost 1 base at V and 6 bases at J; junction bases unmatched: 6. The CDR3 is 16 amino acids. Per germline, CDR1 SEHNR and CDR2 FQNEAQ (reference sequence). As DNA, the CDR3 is TGTGCCAGCAGCTTAGTACGGGACAGGGGGCTTCAGACCCAGTACTTC. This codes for CASSLVRDRGLQTQYF.

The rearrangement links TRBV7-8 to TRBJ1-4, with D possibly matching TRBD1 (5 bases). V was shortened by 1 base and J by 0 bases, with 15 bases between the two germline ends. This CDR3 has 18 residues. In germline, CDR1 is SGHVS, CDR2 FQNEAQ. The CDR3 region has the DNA TGTGCCAGCAGCTTAGGGGGGGATACCAAAGCAACTAATGAAAAACTGTTTTTT. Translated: CASSLGGDTKATNEKLFF.

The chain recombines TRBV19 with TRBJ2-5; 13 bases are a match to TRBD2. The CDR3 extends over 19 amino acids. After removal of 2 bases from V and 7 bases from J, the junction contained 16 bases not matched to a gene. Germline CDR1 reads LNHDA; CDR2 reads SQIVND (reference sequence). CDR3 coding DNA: TGTGCCAGTAGTATACGACCGGGGACTAGCGGGACCCAAGTCCGGACCCAGTACTTC. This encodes CASSIRPGTSGTQVRTQYF.

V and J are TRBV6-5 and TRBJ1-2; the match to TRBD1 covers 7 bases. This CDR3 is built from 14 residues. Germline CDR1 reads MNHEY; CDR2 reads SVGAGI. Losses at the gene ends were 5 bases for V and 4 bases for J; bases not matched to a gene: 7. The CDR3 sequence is CASSRDSLFYGYTF. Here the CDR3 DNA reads TGTGCCAGCAGTCGGGACAGCCTCTTCTATGGCTACACCTTC.

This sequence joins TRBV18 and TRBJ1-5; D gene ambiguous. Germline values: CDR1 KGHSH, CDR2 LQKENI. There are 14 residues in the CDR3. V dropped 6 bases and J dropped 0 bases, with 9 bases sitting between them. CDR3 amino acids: CASSLSDSNQPQHF. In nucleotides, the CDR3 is TGTGCCAGCTCTCTCAGCGATAGCAATCAGCCCCAGCATTTT.

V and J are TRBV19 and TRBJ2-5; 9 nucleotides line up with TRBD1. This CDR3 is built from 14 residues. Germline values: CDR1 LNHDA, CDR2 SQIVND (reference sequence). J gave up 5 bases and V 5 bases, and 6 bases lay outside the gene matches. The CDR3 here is CASSGDRVLETQYF. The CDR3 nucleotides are TGTGCCAGTAGTGGGGACAGGGTGTTGGAGACCCAGTACTTC.

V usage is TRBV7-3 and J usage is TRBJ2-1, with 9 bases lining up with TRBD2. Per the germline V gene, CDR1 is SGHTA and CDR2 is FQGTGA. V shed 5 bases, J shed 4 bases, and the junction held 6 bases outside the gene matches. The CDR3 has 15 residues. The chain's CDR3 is CASSLQRGEYNEQFF. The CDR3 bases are TGTGCCAGCAGCCTCCAGCGGGGGGAGTACAATGAGCAGTTCTTC.

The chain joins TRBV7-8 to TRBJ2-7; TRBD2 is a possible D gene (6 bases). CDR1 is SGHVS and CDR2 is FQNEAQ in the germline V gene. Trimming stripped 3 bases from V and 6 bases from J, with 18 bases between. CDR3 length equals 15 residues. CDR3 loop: CASSFPAAGGTEQYF. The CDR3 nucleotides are TGTGCCAGCAGCTTCCCTGCCGCCGGAGGGACCGAGCAGTACTTC.